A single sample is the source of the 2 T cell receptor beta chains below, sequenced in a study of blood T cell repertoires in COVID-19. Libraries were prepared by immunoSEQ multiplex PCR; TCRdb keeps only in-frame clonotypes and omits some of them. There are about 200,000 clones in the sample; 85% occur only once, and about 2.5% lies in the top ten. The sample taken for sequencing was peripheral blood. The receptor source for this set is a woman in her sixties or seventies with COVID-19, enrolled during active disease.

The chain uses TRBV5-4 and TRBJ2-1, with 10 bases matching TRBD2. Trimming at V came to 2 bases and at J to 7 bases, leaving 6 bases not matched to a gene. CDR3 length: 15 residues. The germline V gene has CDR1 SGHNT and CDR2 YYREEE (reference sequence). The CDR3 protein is CASSLVAGGWNEQFF. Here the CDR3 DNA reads TGTGCCAGCAGCTTAGTAGCGGGAGGATGGAATGAGCAGTTCTTC. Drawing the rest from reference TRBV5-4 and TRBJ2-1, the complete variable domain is ETGVTQSPTHLIKTRGQQVTLRCSSQSGHNTVSWYQQALGQGPQFIFQYYREEENGRGNFPPRFSGLQFPNYSSELNVNALELDDSALYLCASSLVAGGWNEQFFGPGTRLTVL.

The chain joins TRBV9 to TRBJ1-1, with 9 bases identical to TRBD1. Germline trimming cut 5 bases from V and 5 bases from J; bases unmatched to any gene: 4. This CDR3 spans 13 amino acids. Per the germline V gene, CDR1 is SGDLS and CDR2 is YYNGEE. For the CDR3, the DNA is TGTGCCAGCAGGGGACAGGGACGGACTGAAGCTTTCTTT. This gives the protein CASRGQGRTEAFF.